Below, 7 T cell receptor beta chains from the same sample are listed, as sequenced in a study of blood T cell repertoires in COVID-19 (dated by TCRdb to the early 2020s). Libraries came from the immunoSEQ multiplex PCR assay. TCRdb took over this immuneACCESS table, retaining in-frame rearrangements with V and J assigned. Such tables are incomplete; in checked studies, under half of the missing clones stem from an unresolved V gene, and the remainder is unexplained. The sample records around 300,000 clones, around 87% of which are singletons. Of the sample, around 2.1% falls within the top ten clones. The sample comprised peripheral blood. The receptors here all came from a woman in her twenties or thirties who had recovered from COVID-19.

This clone was observed a single time. The chain employs TRBV7-9 and TRBJ2-5; 7 bases map to TRBD1. Germline CDR1 and CDR2: SEHNR and FQNEAQ (reference sequence). The CDR3 has 13 residues. V gave up 3 bases and J gave up 5 bases; unmatched junction bases: 3. The CDR3 protein is CASSFTGAETQYF. The CDR3 nucleotides read TGTGCCAGCAGCTTTACAGGGGCGGAGACCCAGTACTTC.

The J gene is TRBJ1-2, the V gene TRBV6-1; a weak D match, TRBD1 (5 bases). V shed 2 bases and J shed 1 base, with 11 bases lying between them. This CDR3 is 15 amino acids long. The V gene's germline CDR1 is MNHNS and CDR2 SASEGT. The CDR3 spells CASSELGGGNYGYTF. For the CDR3, the DNA is TGTGCCAGCAGTGAACTCGGGGGTGGTAACTATGGCTACACCTTC.

This clone was counted once. The chain has TRBV29-1 and TRBJ2-3, with 8 nucleotides matching TRBD1. The CDR3 sequence is 17 residues long. Losses at the gene ends were 1 base for V and 0 bases for J; bases not matched to a gene: 9. The V gene's germline CDR1 is SQVTM and CDR2 ANQGSEA. The CDR3 sequence: CSVEGSGGLFSTDTQYF. The CDR3 DNA reads as TGCAGCGTTGAAGGCTCAGGGGGCCTCTTTAGCACAGATACGCAGTATTTT.

Written as DNA, the CDR3 is TGTGCCAGCAGCCGGACAGGGTTCATGAACACTGAAGCTTTCTTT. Encoded protein: CASSRTGFMNTEAFF. The chain joins TRBV28 to TRBJ1-1; 8 bases agree with TRBD1. The length of the CDR3 is 15 residues. Losses at the gene ends were 6 bases for V and 0 bases for J; bases not matched to a gene: 6. Germline V gene sequence: CDR1 MDHEN, CDR2 SYDVKM.

The V and J genes are TRBV27 and TRBJ1-1; maybe TRBD1 (5 bases). The CDR3 loop spans 16 amino acids. The V gene's germline CDR1 is MNHEY and CDR2 SMNVEV (reference sequence). V was clipped by 3 bases and J by 2 bases, with 16 bases between them. The CDR3 DNA is TGTGCCAGCAGTTTCAGGGCGAATTTTCCTAACACTGAAGCTTTCTTT. This sequence encodes CASSFRANFPNTEAFF.

The V and J genes are TRBV6-2 or TRBV6-3 and TRBJ2-1, with D unresolved. The length of the CDR3 is 16 residues. The germline V gene has CDR1 MNHEY and CDR2 SVGEGT. V lost 5 bases and J lost 4, with 18 bases in between. In nucleotides, the CDR3 is TGTGCCAGCAGTACCGAAGACTCAATCCAATACAATGAGCAGTTCTTC. Protein: CASSTEDSIQYNEQFF.

V is TRBV27 and J is TRBJ2-7; D call uncertain. CDR3 length: 13 amino acids. Germline V gene data show CDR1 as MNHEY and CDR2 as SMNVEV (reference sequence). Trimming shortened V by 6 bases and J by 2 bases, and 11 bases separated the two germline ends. In DNA form, the CDR3 reads TGTGCCAGCAGGATCACAGCAGCCTACGAGCAGTACTTC. This encodes CASRITAAYEQYF.